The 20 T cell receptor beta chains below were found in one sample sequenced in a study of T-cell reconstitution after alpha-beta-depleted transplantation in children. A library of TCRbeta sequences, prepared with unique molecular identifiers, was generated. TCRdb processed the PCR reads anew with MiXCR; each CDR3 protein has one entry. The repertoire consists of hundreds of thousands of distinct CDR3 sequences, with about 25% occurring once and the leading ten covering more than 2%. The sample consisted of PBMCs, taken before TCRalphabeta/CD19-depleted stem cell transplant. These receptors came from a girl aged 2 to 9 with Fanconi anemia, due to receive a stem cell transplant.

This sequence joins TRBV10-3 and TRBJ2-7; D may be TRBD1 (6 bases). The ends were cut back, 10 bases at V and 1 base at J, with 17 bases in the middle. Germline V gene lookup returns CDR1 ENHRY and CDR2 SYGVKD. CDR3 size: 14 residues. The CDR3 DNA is TGTGCCACCTCGGGACAATCCTATTCCTACGAGCAGTACTTC. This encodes CATSGQSYSYEQYF.

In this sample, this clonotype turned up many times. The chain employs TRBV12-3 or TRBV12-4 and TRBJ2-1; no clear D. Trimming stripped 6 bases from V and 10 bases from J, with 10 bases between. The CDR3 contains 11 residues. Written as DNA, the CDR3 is TGTGCCAGCAGGTCCTCGACCGAGCAGTTCTTC. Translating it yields CASRSSTEQFF.

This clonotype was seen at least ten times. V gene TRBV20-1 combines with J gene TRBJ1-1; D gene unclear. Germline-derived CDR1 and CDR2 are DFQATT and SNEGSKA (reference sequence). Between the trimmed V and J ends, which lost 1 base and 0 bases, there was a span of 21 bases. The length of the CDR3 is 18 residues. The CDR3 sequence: CSARAQIGYPWMNTEAFF. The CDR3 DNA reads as TGCAGTGCTAGAGCCCAGATAGGGTATCCTTGGATGAACACTGAAGCTTTCTTT.

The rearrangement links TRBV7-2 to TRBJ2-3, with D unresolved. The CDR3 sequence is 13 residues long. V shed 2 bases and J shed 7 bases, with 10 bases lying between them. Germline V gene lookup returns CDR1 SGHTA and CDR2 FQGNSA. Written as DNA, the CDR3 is TGTGCCAGCAGCTTACGCCGCACTCATACGCAGTATTTT. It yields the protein CASSLRRTHTQYF.

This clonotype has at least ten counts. The CDR3: CASLIAGDGEDTQYF. In DNA, the CDR3 is TGTGCCAGCCTGATAGCGGGAGATGGGGAGGATACGCAGTATTTT. The rearrangement joins TRBV6-1 to TRBJ2-3; 9 nucleotides agree with TRBD2. The CDR3 length is 15 residues. Germline CDR1 reads MNHNS; CDR2 reads SASEGT. V trimming: 8 bases; J trimming: 6 bases; junction bases outside the gene matches: 12.

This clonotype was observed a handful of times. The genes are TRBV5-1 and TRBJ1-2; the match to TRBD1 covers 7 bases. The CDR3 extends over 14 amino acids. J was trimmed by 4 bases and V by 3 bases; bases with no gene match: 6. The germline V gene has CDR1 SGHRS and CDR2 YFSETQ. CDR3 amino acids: CASSSEGQSYGYTF. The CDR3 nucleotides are TGCGCCAGCAGCTCGGAGGGACAGTCCTATGGCTACACCTTC.

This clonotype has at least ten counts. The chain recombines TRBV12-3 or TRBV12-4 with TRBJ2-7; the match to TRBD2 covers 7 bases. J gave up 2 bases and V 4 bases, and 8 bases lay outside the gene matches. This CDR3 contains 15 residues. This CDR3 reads CASSSPGAGAYEQYF. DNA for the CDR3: TGTGCCAGCAGTTCTCCCGGGGCGGGAGCCTACGAGCAGTACTTC.

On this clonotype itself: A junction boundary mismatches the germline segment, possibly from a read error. Written as DNA, the CDR3 is TGTGCCAGCAGTTTGATGCTAGCCAAAGACATTCAGTACTTC. It is translated as CASSLMLAKDIQYF. J is TRBJ2-4 and V is TRBV12-3 or TRBV12-4, with a possible D match to TRBD2 (5 bases). The CDR3 is made up of 14 amino acids.

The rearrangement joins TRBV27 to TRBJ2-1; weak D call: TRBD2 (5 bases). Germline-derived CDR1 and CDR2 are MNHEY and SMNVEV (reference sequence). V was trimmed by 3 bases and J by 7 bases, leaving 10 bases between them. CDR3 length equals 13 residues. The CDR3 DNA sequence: TGTGCCAGCAGTTTGTCTAGCTTGAATGAGCAGTTCTTC. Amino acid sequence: CASSLSSLNEQFF.

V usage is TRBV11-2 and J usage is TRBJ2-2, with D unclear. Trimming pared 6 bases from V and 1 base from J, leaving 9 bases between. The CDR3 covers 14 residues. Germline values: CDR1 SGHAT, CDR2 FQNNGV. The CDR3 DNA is TGTGCCAGCAGGCGGACGGGGAACACCGGGGAGCTGTTTTTT. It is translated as CASRRTGNTGELFF. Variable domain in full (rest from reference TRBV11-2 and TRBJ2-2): EAGVAQSPRYKIIEKRQSVAFWCNPISGHATLYWYQQILGQGPKLLIQFQNNGVVDDSQLPKDRFSAERLKGVDSTLKIQPAKLEDSAVYLCASRRTGNTGELFFGEGSRLTVL.

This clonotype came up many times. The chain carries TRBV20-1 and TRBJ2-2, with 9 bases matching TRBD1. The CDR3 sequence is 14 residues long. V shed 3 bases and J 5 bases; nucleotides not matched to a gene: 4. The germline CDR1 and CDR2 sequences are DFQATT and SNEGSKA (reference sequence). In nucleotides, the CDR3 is TGCAGTGCTAGGGTGGGGACAGGGACCGGGGAGCTGTTTTTT. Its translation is CSARVGTGTGELFF.

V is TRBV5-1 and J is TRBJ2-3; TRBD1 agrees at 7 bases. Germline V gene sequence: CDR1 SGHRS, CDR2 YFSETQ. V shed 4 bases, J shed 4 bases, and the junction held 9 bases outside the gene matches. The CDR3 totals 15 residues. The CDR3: CASSPSDRVPDTQYF. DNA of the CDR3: TGCGCCAGCAGCCCGTCAGACAGGGTTCCAGATACGCAGTATTTT.

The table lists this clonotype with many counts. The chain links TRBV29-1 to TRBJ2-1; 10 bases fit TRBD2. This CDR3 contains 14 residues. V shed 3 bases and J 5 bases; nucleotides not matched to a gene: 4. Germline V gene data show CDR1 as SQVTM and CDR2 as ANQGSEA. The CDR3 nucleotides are TGCAGCGTTGATCTAGCGGGAGTTAACAATGAGCAGTTCTTC. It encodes CSVDLAGVNNEQFF.

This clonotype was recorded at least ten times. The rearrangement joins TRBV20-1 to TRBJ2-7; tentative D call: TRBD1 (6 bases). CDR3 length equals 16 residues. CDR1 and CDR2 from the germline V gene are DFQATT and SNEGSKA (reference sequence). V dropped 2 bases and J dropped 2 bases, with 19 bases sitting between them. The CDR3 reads CSARPVSTGNTYEQYF. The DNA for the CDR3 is TGCAGTGCTAGACCGGTGTCGACAGGAAATACCTACGAGCAGTACTTC.

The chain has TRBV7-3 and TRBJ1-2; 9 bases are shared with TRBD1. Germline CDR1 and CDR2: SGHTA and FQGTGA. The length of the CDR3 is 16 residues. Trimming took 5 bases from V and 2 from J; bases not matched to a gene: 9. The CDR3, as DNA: TGTGCCAGCAGCAGCGTCCCGGGACAGGGAAACTATGGCTACACCTTC. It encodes CASSSVPGQGNYGYTF.

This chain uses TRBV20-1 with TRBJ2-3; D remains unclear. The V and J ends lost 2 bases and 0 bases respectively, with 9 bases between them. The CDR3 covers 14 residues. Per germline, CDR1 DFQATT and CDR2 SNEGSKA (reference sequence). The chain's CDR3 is CSARPTLSTDTQYF. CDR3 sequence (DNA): TGCAGTGCTAGACCGACTCTCAGCACAGATACGCAGTATTTT.

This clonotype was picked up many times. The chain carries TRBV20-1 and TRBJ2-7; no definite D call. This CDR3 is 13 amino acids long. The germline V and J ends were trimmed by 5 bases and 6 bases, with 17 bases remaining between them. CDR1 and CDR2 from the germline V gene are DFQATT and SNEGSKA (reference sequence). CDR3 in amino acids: CSAPPAGRVEQYF. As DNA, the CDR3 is TGCAGTGCTCCACCGGCTGGGCGAGTCGAGCAGTACTTC.

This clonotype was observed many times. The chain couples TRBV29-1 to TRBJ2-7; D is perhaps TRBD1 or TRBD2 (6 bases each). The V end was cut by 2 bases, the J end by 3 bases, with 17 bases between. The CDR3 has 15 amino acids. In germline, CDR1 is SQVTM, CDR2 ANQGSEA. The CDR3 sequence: CSVELRGTGLYEQYF. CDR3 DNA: TGCAGCGTTGAATTGAGGGGGACTGGTCTCTACGAGCAGTACTTC.

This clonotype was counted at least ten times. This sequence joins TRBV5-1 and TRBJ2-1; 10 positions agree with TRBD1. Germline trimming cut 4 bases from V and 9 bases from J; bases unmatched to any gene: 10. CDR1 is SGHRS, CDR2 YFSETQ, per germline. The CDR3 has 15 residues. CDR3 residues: CASSRGDRGAGEQFF. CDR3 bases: TGCGCCAGCAGCCGGGGGGACAGGGGCGCAGGTGAGCAGTTCTTC. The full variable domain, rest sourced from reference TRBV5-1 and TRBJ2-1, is KAGVTQTPRYLIKTRGQQVTLSCSPISGHRSVSWYQQTPGQGLQFLFEYFSETQRNKGNFPGRFSGRQFSNSRSEMNVSTLELGDSALYLCASSRGDRGAGEQFFGPGTRLTVL.

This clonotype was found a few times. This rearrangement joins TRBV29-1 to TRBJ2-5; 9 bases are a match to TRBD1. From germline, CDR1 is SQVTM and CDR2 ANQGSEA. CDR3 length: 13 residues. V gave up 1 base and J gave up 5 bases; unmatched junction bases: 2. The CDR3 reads CSVEGGQGETQYF. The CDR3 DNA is TGCAGCGTTGAAGGGGGACAGGGCGAGACCCAGTACTTC.